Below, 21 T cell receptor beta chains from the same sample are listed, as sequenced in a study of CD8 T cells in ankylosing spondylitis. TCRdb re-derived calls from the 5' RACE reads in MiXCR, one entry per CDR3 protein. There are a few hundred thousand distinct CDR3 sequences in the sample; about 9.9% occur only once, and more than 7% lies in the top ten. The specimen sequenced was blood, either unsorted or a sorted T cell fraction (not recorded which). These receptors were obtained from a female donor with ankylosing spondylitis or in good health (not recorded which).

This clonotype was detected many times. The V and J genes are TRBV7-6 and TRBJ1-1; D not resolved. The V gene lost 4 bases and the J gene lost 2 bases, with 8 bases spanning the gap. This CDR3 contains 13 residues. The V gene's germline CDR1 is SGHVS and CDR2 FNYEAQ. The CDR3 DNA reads TGTGCCAGCAGCTCCTACAGAAACACTGAAGCTTTCTTT. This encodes CASSSYRNTEAFF.

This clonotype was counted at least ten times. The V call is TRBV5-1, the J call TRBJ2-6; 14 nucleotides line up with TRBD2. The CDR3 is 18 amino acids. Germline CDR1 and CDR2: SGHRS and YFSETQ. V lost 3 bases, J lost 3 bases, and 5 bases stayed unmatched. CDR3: CASSSGLAGVDGANVLTF. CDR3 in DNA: TGCGCCAGCAGCTCGGGACTAGCGGGAGTTGATGGGGCCAACGTCCTGACTTTC.

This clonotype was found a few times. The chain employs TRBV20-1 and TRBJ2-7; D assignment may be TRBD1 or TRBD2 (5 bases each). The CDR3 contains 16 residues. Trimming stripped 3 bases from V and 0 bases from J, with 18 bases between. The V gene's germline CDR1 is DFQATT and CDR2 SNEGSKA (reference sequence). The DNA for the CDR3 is TGCAGTGCTAGCCTCGGGGCGCGGATGGGCTCCTACGAGCAGTACTTC. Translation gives CSASLGARMGSYEQYF.

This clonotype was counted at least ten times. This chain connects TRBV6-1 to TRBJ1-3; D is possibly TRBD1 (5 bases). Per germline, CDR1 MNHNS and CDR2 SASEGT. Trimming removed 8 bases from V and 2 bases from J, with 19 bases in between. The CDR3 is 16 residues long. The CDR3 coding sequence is TGTGCCAGCTGCCCTAGAGGGACGCTAACTGGAAACACCATATATTTT. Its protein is CASCPRGTLTGNTIYF.

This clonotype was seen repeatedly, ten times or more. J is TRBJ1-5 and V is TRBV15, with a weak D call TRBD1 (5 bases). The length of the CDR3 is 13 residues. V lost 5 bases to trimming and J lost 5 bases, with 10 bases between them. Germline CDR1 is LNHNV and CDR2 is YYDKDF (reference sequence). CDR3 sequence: CATSLGGDQPQHF. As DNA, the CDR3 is TGTGCCACCAGCCTCGGAGGGGATCAGCCCCAGCATTTT.

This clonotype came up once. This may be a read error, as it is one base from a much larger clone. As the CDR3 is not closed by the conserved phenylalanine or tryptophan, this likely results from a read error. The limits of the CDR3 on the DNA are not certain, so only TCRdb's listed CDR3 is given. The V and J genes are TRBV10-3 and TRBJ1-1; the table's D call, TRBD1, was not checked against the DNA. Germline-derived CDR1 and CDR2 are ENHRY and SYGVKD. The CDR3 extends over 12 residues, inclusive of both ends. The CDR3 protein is CAINESRQGARS.

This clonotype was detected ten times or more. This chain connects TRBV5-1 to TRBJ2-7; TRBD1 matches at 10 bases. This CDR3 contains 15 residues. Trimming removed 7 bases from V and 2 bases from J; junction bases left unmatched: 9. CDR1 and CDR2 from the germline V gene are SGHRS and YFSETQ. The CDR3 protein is CASRPGTGVTYEQYF. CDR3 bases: TGCGCCAGCCGTCCCGGGACAGGGGTCACCTACGAGCAGTACTTC.

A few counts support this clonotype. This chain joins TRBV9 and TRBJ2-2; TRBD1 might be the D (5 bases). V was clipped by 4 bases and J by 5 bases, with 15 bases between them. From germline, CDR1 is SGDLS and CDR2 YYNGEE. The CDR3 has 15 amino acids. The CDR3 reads CASSIRGIGTGELFF. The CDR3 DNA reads TGTGCCAGCAGCATAAGGGGTATCGGGACCGGGGAGCTGTTTTTT.

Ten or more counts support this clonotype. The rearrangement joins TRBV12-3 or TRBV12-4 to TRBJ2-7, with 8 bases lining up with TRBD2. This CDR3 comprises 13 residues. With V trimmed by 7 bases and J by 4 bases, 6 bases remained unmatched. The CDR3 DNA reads TGTGCCAGCACCCATAGCGGGGCATACGAGCAGTACTTC. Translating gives CASTHSGAYEQYF.

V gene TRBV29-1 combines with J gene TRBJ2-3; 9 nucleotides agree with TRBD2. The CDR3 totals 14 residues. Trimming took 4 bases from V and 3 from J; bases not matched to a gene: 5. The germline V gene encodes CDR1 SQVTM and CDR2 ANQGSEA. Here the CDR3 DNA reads TGCAGCGTTGTTAGCGGGAGTGGGACAGATACGCAGTATTTT. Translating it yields CSVVSGSGTDTQYF.

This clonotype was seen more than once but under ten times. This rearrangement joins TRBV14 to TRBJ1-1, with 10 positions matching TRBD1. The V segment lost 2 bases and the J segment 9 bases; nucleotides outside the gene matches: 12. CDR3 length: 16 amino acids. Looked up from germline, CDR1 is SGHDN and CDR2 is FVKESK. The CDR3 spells CASSQHLKTGGSQAFF. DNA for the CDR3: TGTGCCAGCAGCCAACATTTGAAGACAGGGGGCTCACAAGCTTTCTTT.

The CDR3 DNA reads TGTGCCAGCAGTAGAGGGACGGGAGAGACCCAGTACTTC. This gives the protein CASSRGTGETQYF. The rearrangement links TRBV28 to TRBJ2-5, with D possibly called TRBD1 or TRBD2 (5 bases each). The CDR3 covers 13 residues. CDR1 and CDR2 (germline): MDHEN, SYDVKM. The germline V and J ends were trimmed by 5 bases and 4 bases, with 11 bases remaining between them.

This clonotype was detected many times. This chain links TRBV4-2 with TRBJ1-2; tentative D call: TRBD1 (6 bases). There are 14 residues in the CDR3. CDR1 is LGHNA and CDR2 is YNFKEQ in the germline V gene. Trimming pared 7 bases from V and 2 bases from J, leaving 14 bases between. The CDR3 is CASTPLTGNYGYTF. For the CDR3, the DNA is TGTGCCAGCACACCCCTTACAGGGAACTATGGCTACACCTTC.

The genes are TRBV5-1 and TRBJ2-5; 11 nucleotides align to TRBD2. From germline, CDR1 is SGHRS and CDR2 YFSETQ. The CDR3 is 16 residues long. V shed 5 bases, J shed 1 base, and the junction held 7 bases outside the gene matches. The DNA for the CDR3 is TGCGCCAGCAGATCTAGCGGGGGGCCCTTCCAAGAGACCCAGTACTTC. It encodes CASRSSGGPFQETQYF.

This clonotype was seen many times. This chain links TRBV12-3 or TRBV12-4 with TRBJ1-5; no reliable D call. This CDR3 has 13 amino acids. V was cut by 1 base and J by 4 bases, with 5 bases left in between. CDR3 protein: CASSLGLNQPQHF. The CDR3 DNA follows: TGTGCCAGCAGTTTAGGGTTAAATCAGCCCCAGCATTTT.

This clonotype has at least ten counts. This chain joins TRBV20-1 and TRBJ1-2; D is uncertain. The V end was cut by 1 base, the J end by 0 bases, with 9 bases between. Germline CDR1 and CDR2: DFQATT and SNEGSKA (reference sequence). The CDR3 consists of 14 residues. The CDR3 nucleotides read TGCAGTGCTAGAGTACCACCCTCTAACTATGGCTACACCTTC. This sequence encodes CSARVPPSNYGYTF.

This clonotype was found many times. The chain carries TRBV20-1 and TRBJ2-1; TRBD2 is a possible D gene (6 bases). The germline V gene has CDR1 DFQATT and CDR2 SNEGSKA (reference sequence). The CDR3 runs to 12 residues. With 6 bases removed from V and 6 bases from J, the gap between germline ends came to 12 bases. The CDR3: CSAPGLSNEQFF. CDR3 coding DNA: TGCAGTGCCCCGGGACTTTCCAATGAGCAGTTCTTC.

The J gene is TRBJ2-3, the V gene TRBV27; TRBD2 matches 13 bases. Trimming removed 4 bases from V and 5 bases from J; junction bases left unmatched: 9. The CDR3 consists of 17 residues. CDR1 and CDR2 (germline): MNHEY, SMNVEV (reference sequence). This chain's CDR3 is CASSSRGLAGAGDTQYF. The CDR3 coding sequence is TGTGCCAGCAGTTCCCGTGGACTAGCGGGGGCCGGAGATACGCAGTATTTT.

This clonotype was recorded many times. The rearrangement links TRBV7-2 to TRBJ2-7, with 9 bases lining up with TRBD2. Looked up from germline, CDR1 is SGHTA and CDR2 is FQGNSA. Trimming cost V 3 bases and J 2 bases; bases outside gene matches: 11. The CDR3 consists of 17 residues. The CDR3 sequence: CASSFLVEASGTYEQYF. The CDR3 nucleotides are TGTGCCAGCAGCTTTTTAGTTGAGGCTAGCGGGACCTACGAGCAGTACTTC.

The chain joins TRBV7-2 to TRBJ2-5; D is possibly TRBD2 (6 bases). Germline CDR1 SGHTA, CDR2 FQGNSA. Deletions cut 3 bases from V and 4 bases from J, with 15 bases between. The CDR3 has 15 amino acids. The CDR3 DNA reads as TGTGCCAGCAGCTTTGGGGGGTTGGGTGCAGAGACCCAGTACTTC. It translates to CASSFGGLGAETQYF.

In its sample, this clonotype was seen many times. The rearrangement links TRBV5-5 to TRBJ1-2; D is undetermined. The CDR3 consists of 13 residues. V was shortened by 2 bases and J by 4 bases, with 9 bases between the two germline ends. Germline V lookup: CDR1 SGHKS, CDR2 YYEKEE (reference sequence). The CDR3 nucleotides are TGTGCCAGCAGCTTTGGCCCTGCCTATGGCTACACCTTC. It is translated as CASSFGPAYGYTF.